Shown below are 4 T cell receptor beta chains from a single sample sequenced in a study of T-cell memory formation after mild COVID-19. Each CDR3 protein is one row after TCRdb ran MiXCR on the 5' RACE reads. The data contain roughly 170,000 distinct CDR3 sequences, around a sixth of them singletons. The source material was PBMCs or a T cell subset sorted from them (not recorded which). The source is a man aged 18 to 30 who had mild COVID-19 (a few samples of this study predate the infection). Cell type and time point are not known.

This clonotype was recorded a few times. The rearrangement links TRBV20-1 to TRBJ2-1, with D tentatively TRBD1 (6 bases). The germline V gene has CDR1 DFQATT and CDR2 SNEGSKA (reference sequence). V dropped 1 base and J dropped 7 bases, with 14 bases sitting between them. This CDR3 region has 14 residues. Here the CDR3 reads CSARAPQGTNEQFF. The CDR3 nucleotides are TGCAGTGCTAGAGCCCCGCAGGGGACGAATGAGCAGTTCTTC.

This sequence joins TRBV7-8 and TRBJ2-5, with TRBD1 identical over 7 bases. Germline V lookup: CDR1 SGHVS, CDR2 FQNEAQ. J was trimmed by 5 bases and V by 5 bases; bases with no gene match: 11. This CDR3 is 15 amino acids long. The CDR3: CASSHPGTARETQYF. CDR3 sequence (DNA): TGTGCCAGCAGCCACCCCGGGACAGCCAGGGAGACCCAGTACTTC.

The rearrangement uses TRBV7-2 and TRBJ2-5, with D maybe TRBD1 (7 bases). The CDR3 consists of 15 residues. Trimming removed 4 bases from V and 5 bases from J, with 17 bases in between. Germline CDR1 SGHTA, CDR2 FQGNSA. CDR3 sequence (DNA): TGTGCCAGCAGCTGGAGGGGGCAAGGGGGTGAGACCCAGTACTTC. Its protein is CASSWRGQGGETQYF. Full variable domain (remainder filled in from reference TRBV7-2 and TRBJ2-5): GAGVSQSPSNKVTEKGKDVELRCDPISGHTALYWYRQSLGQGLEFLIYFQGNSAPDKSGLPSDRFSAERTGGSVSTLTIQRTQQEDSAVYLCASSWRGQGGETQYFGPGTRLLVL.

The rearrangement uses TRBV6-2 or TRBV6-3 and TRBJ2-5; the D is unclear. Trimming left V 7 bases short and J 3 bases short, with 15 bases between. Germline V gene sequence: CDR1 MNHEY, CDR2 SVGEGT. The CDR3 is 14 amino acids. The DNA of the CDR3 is TGTGCCAGCACTCTCCGGGCCGAAAAAGAGACCCAGTACTTC. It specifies CASTLRAEKETQYF.